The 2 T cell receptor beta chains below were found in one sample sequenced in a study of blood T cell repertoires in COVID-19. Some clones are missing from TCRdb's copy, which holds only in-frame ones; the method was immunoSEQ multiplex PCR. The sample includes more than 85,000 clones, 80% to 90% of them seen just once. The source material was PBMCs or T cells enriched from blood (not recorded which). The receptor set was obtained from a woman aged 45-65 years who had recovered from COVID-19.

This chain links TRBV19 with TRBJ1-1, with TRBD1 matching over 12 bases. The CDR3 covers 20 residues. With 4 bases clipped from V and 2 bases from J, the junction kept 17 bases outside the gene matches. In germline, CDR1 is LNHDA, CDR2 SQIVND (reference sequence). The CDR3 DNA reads TGTGCCAGTAGTACCTCCGGGACAGGGGGCTTCCACCTTCTAAACACTGAAGCTTTCTTT. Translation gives CASSTSGTGGFHLLNTEAFF.

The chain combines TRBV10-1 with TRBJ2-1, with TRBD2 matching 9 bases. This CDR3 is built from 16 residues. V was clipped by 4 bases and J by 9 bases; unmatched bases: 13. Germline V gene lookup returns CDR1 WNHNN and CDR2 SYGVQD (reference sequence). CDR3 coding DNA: TGCGCCAGCAGTGCCCGCGGGATAGCGGGAGTGGGTGAGCAGTTCTTC. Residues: CASSARGIAGVGEQFF.